Sequencing of this T cell receptor (beta chain) was carried out in a study of blood T cells in healthy people across ages. In regard to this clonotype: This could be a read error, since a much larger clone is one nucleotide away.

The CDR3 loop spans 13 amino acids. The germline V gene has CDR1 SGDLS and CDR2 YYNGEE. Through a sample-barcoded 5' primer and a J-beta primer mix, a second PCR was run for roughly 6 to 12 cycles. With 12 random nucleotides, a template-switch adaptor tagged each individual cDNA molecule. TCRdb redid the calling of the 5' RACE reads with MiXCR, one entry per CDR3 protein. The repertoire holds about 620,000 distinct CDR3 sequences, with approximately 52% as singletons. The clonotype originates from an elderly woman in good health. The sequenced sample was blood. The rearrangement links TRBV9 to TRBJ1-5, with 8 positions matching TRBD1. CDR3 in DNA: TGTGCCTGCAGCTTGACAGGGGATCAGCCCCAGCATTTT. Amino acid sequence: CACSLTGDQPQHF.